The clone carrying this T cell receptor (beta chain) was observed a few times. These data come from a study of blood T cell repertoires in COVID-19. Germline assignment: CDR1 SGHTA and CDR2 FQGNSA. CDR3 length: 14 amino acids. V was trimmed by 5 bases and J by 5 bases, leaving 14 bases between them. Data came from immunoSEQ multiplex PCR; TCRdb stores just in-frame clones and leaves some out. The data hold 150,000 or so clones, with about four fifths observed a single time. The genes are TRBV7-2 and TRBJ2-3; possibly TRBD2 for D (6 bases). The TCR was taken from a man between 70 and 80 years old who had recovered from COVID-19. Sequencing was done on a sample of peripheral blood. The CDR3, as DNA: TGTGCCAGCAGCGGTCGGGACTTTCAAGATACGCAGTATTTT. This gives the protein CASSGRDFQDTQYF.